This T cell receptor beta chain was retrieved from a study of T cell changes during pregnancy in multiple sclerosis. The method was immunoSEQ multiplex PCR; TCRdb's version includes in-frame clones alone and lacks a portion of them. The sample lists under 55,000 clones, approximately 92% occurring once. Germline V lookup: CDR1 SNHLY, CDR2 FYNNEI. The V and J ends lost 0 bases and 4 bases respectively, with 12 bases between them. This CDR3 region has 15 residues. Sequences were derived from CD4+ T cells from peripheral blood mononuclear cells, sampled in the third trimester of pregnancy. V and J are TRBV2 and TRBJ1-2; no clear D. The origin of this receptor is a female donor with multiple sclerosis, enrolled in a pregnancy study. In DNA form, the CDR3 reads TGTGCCAGCAGTGAAGCGCTTGGGCAGGCCTATGGCTACACCTTC. It yields the protein CASSEALGQAYGYTF.